This TCR beta chain was recorded in a study of CD8 T cells in ankylosing spondylitis. General study results and limits: The authors found the disease-linked clones to be CD8+ and relatively rare in peripheral blood. Made up of fewer than ten highly homologous variants, a TCR beta motif appeared characteristic of ankylosing spondylitis blood. There were earlier reports of some motif variants in reactive arthritis synovial fluid and blood.

In this sample, this clonotype turned up a few times. Antigen unknown. Generation of TCR beta libraries employed quantitative 5'-RACE incorporating molecular barcodes. Using its own MiXCR run on the 5' RACE reads, TCRdb lists one record per CDR3 protein. The sample shows a few hundred thousand distinct CDR3 sequences, 18% of them seen only once. The CDR3 contains 15 residues. Germline-derived CDR1 and CDR2 are SGHAT and FQNNGV. Between the trimmed V and J ends, which lost 0 bases and 2 bases, there was a span of 8 bases. Input material: blood, either unsorted or a sorted T cell fraction (not recorded which). The chain has TRBV11-2 and TRBJ2-1, with D uncertain. This receptor was taken from a male donor with ankylosing spondylitis or in good health (not recorded which). The CDR3 DNA sequence: TGTGCCAGCAGCTTAGAGGCTCCTGCCTACAATGAGCAGTTCTTC. Its protein product is CASSLEAPAYNEQFF.